These T cell receptor beta chains were read from a single sample in a study of Ad26.COV2.S vaccination and SARS-CoV-2 variants. Using immunoSEQ multiplex PCR, the repertoire was profiled, and TCRdb retains in-frame clones only, with some absent. Altogether about 320,000 clones are present, roughly 90% being singletons, with the ten largest covering 4.5% to 5.5%. The material was peripheral blood, obtained in a trial of Ad26.COV2.S vaccine versus placebo. Every receptor here comes from a person aged 18-65 years who received the Ad26.COV2.S COVID-19 vaccine or a placebo. CDR3s include the opening cysteine and the closing phenylalanine or tryptophan. A D gene is named only where the DNA matches it firmly. The listing skips clone size in some rows; elsewhere it reads once, few, many or a size class.

D | J | size | V | CDR3 | DNA
TRBD2 | TRBJ2-1 | NA | TRBV19 | CASKTTSGGLNEQFF | TGTGCCAGTAAGACCACTAGCGGGGGACTCAATGAGCAGTTCTTC
NA | TRBJ1-3 | NA | TRBV11-2 | CALGGNTIYF | TGTGCCCTCGGAGGAAACACCATATATTTT
NA | TRBJ1-5 | few | TRBV15 | CATSGWQDNQPQHF | TGTGCCACCAGCGGGTGGCAGGACAATCAGCCCCAGCATTTT
NA | TRBJ2-3 | NA | TRBV10-1 | CASSDREKGLSDTQYF | TGCGCCAGCAGTGATCGAGAGAAAGGACTTTCAGATACGCAGTATTTT
NA | TRBJ2-1 | NA | TRBV7-9 | CASSFMGERDEQFF | TGTGCCAGCAGCTTTATGGGGGAGCGGGATGAGCAGTTCTTC
NA | TRBJ1-1 | NA | TRBV19 | CASSPGGANTEAFF | TGTGCCAGTAGTCCGGGGGGCGCGAACACTGAAGCTTTCTTT
NA | TRBJ1-1 | once | TRBV19 | CASSPHLKDSLNTEAFF | TGTGCCAGTAGTCCCCACCTAAAGGACAGCTTGAACACTGAAGCTTTCTTT
NA | TRBJ1-1 | NA | TRBV7-2 | CASSISEGTEAFF | TGTGCCAGCAGCATCAGTGAGGGGACTGAAGCTTTCTTT
TRBD1 | TRBJ1-5 | NA | TRBV19 | CASSTQQGFQPQHF | TGTGCCAGTAGTACACAACAGGGGTTCCAGCCCCAGCATTTT
NA | TRBJ1-6 | NA | TRBV6-1 | CASSEQENSPLHF | TGTGCCAGCAGTGAACAGGAGAATTCACCCCTCCACTTT
NA | TRBJ2-1 | NA | TRBV7-6 | CASSLNELKYNEQFF | TGTGCCAGCAGCTTAAATGAACTGAAATACAATGAGCAGTTCTTC
NA | TRBJ1-1 | NA | TRBV5-1 | CASSLGIPNTEAFF | TGCGCCAGCAGCCTGGGTATACCGAACACTGAAGCTTTCTTT
NA | TRBJ2-1 | once | TRBV10-3 | CAISNTVEGPYNEQFF | TGTGCCATCAGTAACACAGTGGAGGGCCCTTACAATGAGCAGTTCTTC
NA | TRBJ1-1 | NA | TRBV15 | CATTPETGWYTEAFF | TGTGCCACTACCCCTGAAACAGGGTGGTACACTGAAGCTTTCTTT
NA | TRBJ1-2 | NA | TRBV6-5 | CASIGQNYGYTF | TGTGCCAGCATCGGTCAGAACTATGGCTACACCTTC
NA | TRBJ1-6 | NA | TRBV4-1 | CASSQDMRRGVNSPLHF | TGCGCCAGCAGCCAAGATATGAGGAGGGGTGTTAATTCACCCCTCCACTTT
TRBD2 | TRBJ2-5 | NA | TRBV3-1/TRBV3-2 | CASSPRLAGQETQYF | TGTGCCAGCAGCCCCAGACTAGCGGGTCAAGAGACCCAGTACTTC
NA | TRBJ1-5 | NA | TRBV7-2 | CASSLAPGASGNQPQHF | TGTGCCAGCAGCTTGGCCCCAGGGGCTTCGGGCAATCAGCCCCAGCATTTT
NA | TRBJ2-6 | NA | TRBV7-9 | CASSRGSVRPGANVLTF | TGTGCCAGCAGCAGAGGGAGCGTGAGACCTGGGGCCAACGTCCTGACTTTC
NA | TRBJ2-3 | NA | TRBV28 | CASSLFSLSEAGEWGDTQYF | TGTGCCAGCAGTTTATTCTCCCTCTCTGAGGCAGGGGAGTGGGGGGATACGCAGTATTTT
TRBD2 | TRBJ2-5 | NA | TRBV4-3 | CASSHPNRLAGGRETQYF | TGCGCCAGCAGCCATCCCAACAGACTAGCGGGGGGAAGGGAGACCCAGTACTTC
TRBD1 | TRBJ2-7 | NA | TRBV10-1 | CASRSSTGTGNTYEQYF | TGCGCCAGCAGATCCTCCACCGGGACAGGCAATACCTACGAGCAGTACTTC
TRBD2 | TRBJ2-5 | NA | TRBV6-5 | CASSYSMGGETQYF | TGTGCCAGCAGTTACTCGATGGGAGGGGAGACCCAGTACTTC
NA | TRBJ2-5 | NA | TRBV7-8 | CASSLIGNQETQYF | TGTGCCAGCAGCTTAATTGGGAACCAAGAGACCCAGTACTTC
NA | TRBJ2-5 | NA | TRBV7-6 | CASSLWLRETQYF | TGTGCCAGCAGCTTATGGTTGAGGGAGACCCAGTACTTC
NA | TRBJ2-4 | once | TRBV7-3 | CASSLNSKNIQYF | TGTGCCAGCAGCTTAAATTCCAAAAACATTCAGTACTTC
NA | TRBJ1-1 | NA | TRBV27 | CASRRPGATEAFF | TGTGCCAGCAGGCGGCCGGGAGCCACTGAAGCTTTCTTT
TRBD1 | TRBJ1-2 | once | TRBV4-3 | CASSRWEAGGGYTF | TGCGCCAGCAGCCGATGGGAGGCAGGGGGTGGCTACACCTTC
NA | TRBJ1-1 | NA | TRBV28 | CASRILSKSEAFF | TGTGCCAGCAGGATATTAAGTAAGAGTGAAGCTTTCTTT
NA | TRBJ1-1 | NA | TRBV5-1 | CASSSGAQTKGNTEAFF | TGCGCCAGCAGTTCTGGGGCACAGACTAAGGGGAACACTGAAGCTTTCTTT
NA | TRBJ1-2 | NA | TRBV3-1/TRBV3-2 | CASSQTPSGRGYGYTF | TGTGCCAGCAGCCAAACTCCGTCGGGGAGAGGCTATGGCTACACCTTC
NA | TRBJ1-1 | NA | TRBV11-3 | CASSLVYTEAFF | TGTGCCAGCAGCTTAGTGTACACTGAAGCTTTCTTT
TRBD2 | TRBJ2-1 | NA | TRBV11-2 | CASSLRLAGGPDEQFF | TGTGCCAGCAGCCTCCGACTAGCGGGAGGCCCGGATGAGCAGTTCTTC
TRBD2 | TRBJ2-2 | NA | TRBV28 | CASSLVTSENTGELFF | TGTGCCAGCAGTTTGGTTACTAGCGAGAACACCGGGGAGCTGTTTTTT
NA | TRBJ1-1 | NA | TRBV6-5 | CASTPFLNTEAFF | TGTGCCAGCACCCCATTCCTGAACACTGAAGCTTTCTTT
NA | TRBJ1-3 | NA | TRBV12-3/TRBV12-4 | CASSFSPGNTIYF | TGTGCCAGCAGTTTCAGCCCTGGAAACACCATATATTTT
NA | TRBJ1-1 | NA | TRBV3-1/TRBV3-2 | CASSPEAGIMNTEAFF | TGTGCCAGCAGCCCAGAGGCAGGTATAATGAACACTGAAGCTTTCTTT
NA | TRBJ1-2 | once | TRBV3-1/TRBV3-2 | CASSQSGINYGYTF | TGTGCCAGCAGCCAATCAGGGATCAACTATGGCTACACCTTC
TRBD1 | TRBJ2-1 | once | TRBV11-3 | CASSLGDRDEQFF | TGTGCCAGCAGCTTAGGTGACAGGGATGAGCAGTTCTTC
NA | TRBJ1-6 | NA | TRBV18 | CASSPQPANSPLHF | TGTGCCAGCTCACCACAGCCAGCAAATTCACCCCTCCACTTT
TRBD2 | TRBJ2-3 | NA | TRBV18 | CASSPTSATSTDTQYF | TGTGCCAGCTCACCGACTAGCGCGACTAGCACAGATACGCAGTATTTT
NA | TRBJ1-1 | NA | TRBV12-3/TRBV12-4 | CASSFRWNTEAFF | TGTGCCAGCAGTTTTAGGTGGAACACTGAAGCTTTCTTT
NA | TRBJ1-2 | NA | TRBV7-3 | CASSSPGQDVGGYTF | TGTGCCAGCAGTTCGCCGGGCCAGGACGTCGGTGGCTACACCTTC
NA | TRBJ1-1 | NA | TRBV28 | CASTQTRGGRSFF | TGTGCCAGCACCCAAACTCGGGGAGGGCGCTCTTTCTTT
TRBD1 | TRBJ1-2 | NA | TRBV2 | CASSGTRQGTPITYGYTF | TGTGCCAGCAGTGGGACCCGACAGGGGACTCCCATTACCTATGGCTACACCTTC